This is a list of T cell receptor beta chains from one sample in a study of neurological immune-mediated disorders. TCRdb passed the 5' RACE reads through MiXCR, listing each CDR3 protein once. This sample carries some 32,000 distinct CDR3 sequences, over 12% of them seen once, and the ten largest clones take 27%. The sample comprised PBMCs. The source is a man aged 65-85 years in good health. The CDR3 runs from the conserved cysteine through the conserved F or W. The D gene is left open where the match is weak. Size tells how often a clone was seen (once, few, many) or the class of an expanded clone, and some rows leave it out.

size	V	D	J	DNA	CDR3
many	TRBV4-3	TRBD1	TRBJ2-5	TGCGCCAGCAGCCAATTGAACAGGGGGCTCGAGACCCAGTACTTC	CASSQLNRGLETQYF
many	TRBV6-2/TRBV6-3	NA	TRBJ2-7	TGTGCCAGCAGTAGGCCTGGGGATATCTCCTACGAGCAGTACTTC	CASSRPGDISYEQYF
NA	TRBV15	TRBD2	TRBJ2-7	TGTGCCACCAGCAGAGAGGGACTAGCGGGAGGCTGGGAGCAGTACTTC	CATSREGLAGGWEQYF
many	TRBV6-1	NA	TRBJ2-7	TGTGCCAGCGGGGGAGGCATTCCCCCCTACGAGCAGTACTTC	CASGGGIPPYEQYF
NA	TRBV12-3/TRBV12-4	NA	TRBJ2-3	TGTGCCAGCGGCCTTAGCGGAGCGGATACGCAGTATTTT	CASGLSGADTQYF
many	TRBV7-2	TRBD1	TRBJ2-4	TGTGCCAGCCAAGACAGGGCCGGAAAAAACATTCAGTACTTC	CASQDRAGKNIQYF
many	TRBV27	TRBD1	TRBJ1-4	TGTGCCAGCACCTCAGGGGGGGCAGGGGGGGAAAAACTGTTTTTT	CASTSGGAGGEKLFF
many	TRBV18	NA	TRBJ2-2	TGTGCCAGCTCACCGAGGGAAACCGGGGAGCTGTTTTTT	CASSPRETGELFF
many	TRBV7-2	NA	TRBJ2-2	TGTGCCAGCAGGATTAACACCGGGGAGCTGTTTTTT	CASRINTGELFF
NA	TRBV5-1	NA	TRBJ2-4	TGCGCCAGCAGCTTGGGCCTTTCAGGGGGGGAAAGACAGTACTTC	CASSLGLSGGERQYF
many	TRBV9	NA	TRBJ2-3	TGTGCCAGCAGCGCCTCTTCATGGGGGAGCACAGATACGCAGTATTTT	CASSASSWGSTDTQYF
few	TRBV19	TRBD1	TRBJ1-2	TGTGCCACCAAACCGCGGACAGGGGGCTTTGATGGCTACACCTTC	CATKPRTGGFDGYTF
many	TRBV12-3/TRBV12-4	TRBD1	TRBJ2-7	TGTGCCAGCAGTGCCACTGGGACAGGGGACGAGCAGTACTTC	CASSATGTGDEQYF
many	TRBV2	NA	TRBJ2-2	TGTGCCAGCAGTGTTGTTGACACCGGGGAGCTGTTTTTT	CASSVVDTGELFF
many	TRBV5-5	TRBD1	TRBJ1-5	TGTGCCAGCAGCCGGGACAGGGAGAAGCCCCAGCATTTT	CASSRDREKPQHF
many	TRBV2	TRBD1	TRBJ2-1	TGTGCCAGCAGCCGGGACAGGTTGAATGAGCAGTTCTTC	CASSRDRLNEQFF
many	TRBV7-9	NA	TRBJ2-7	TGTGCCAGCAGCTCATGGGGGACGGTAAGCTCCTACGAGCAGTACTTC	CASSSWGTVSSYEQYF
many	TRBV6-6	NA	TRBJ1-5	TGTGCCAGCAGTTACTCGATCGGGTCCAATCAGCCCCAGCATTTT	CASSYSIGSNQPQHF
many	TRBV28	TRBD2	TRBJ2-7	TGTGCCAGCAGTCCCCTCCTAGCGGGGGGCTCCTACGAGCAGTACTTC	CASSPLLAGGSYEQYF
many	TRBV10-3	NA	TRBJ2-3	TGTGCCATCAGTGAGCATGGGGACGGTAGCACAGATACGCAGTATTTT	CAISEHGDGSTDTQYF
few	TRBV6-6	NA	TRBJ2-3	TGTGCCAGCAGTCCACATCAAACAACAGGGATGTCAGATACGCAGTATTTT	CASSPHQTTGMSDTQYF
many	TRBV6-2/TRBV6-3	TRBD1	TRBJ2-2	TGTGCCAGCACGCGGCGGACAGGGGACGTCGGGGAGCTGTTTTTT	CASTRRTGDVGELFF
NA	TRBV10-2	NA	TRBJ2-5	TGCGCCAGCAGTACAGGAGGGCTAGGGGAGACCCAGTACTTC	CASSTGGLGETQYF
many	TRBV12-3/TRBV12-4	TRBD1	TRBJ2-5	TGTGCCAGCAGTTTACTGCAGGGGGCGCGTGAGACCCAGTACTTC	CASSLLQGARETQYF
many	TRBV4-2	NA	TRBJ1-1	TGTGCCAGCAGCCAAGATTATCAGGCAACGAACACTGAAGCTTTCTTT	CASSQDYQATNTEAFF
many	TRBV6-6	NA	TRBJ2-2	TGTGCCAGCAGTTCGACGGTCACCGGGGAGCTGTTTTTT	CASSSTVTGELFF
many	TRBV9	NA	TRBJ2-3	TGTGCCAGCAGCGTACTTTCAGTAACAGATACGCAGTATTTT	CASSVLSVTDTQYF